The source of this TCR beta chain is a study of shared clonotypes between healthy human individuals. At the level of the study: CD4 naive and memory got three plates each, CD8 naive two, CD8 memory one. Overall study findings and caveats: Naive CD4 clonotypes overlapped across a handful of donors at roughly 4.5%.

As defined, naive CD8 cells were CD45RO-negative and positively selected for CCR7, with terminally differentiated effector memory CD45RA+ cells excluded. Each donor was a Caucasian adult residing in Nashville, Tennessee. Authors' data handling: Without quality scores, immunoSEQ junctional reads could not be filtered like full-length reads. Repertoires were generated with immunoSEQ multiplex PCR, while TCRdb's copy carries only in-frame clones and drops some. V and J calls and clone size come straight from that table; D and trimming were deduced from the DNA. The data hold some 2,000,000 clones, with about 95% observed a single time. With respect to this clone: Antigen specificity is unknown.

Sequencing was performed on naive CD8+ T cells sorted from blood. This sequence was found in a man younger than 35 in good health.

The CDR3 region has the DNA TGTGCCAGTAGTATCCTGACTGAGACAGGGGGAGGGAGGAATCAGCCCCAGCATTTT. Its translation is CASSILTETGGGRNQPQHF. The chain has TRBV19 and TRBJ1-5; 9 positions agree with TRBD1. J was trimmed by 4 bases and V by 3 bases; bases with no gene match: 16. Germline V CDR1 and CDR2: LNHDA, SQIVND (reference sequence). This CDR3 comprises 19 residues.